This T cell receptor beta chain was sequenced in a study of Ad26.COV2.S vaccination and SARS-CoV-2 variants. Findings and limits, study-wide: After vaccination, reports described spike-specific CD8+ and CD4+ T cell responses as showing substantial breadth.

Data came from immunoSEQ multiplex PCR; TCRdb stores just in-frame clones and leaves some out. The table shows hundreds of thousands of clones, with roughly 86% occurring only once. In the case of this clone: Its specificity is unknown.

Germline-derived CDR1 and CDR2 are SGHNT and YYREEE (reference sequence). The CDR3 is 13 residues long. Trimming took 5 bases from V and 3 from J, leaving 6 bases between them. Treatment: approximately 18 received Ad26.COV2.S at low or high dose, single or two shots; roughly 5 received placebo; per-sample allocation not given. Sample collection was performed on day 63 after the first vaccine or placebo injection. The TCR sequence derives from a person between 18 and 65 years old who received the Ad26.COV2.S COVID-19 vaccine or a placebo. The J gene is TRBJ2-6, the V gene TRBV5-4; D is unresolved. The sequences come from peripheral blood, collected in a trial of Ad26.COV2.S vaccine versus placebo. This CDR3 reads CASRTYGANVLTF. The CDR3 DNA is TGTGCCAGCAGGACCTATGGGGCCAACGTCCTGACTTTC.